The clone carrying this T cell receptor (beta chain) was picked up one time. Its antigen is currently unknown. This sample was included in a study of T cell clonotyping in hematopoietic cell transplantation. CDR3 length: 16 amino acids. From germline, CDR1 is SGHDT and CDR2 YYEEEE. V was clipped by 0 bases and J by 2 bases, with 11 bases between them. Clones were sequenced by immunoSEQ multiplex PCR, and TCRdb holds only the in-frame ones, with some missing. The table records some 30,000 clones, roughly nine tenths of them present only once. Study-wide results and limits: CD4 and CD8 repertoire contributions could not be separated without sorting. Few recipient clonotypes overlapped donors; over 97% were de novo at given depth. Recipient TCR diversity dropped after transplant; expanded clonotypes rose from day 30 to 180.

Sample: PBMCs, taken 100 days after allogeneic stem cell transplant. The chain carries TRBV5-6 and TRBJ2-2, with no clear D. The TCR was taken from a female patient aged 50-59 years who had an allogeneic stem cell transplant from a related donor, so the T cells may come from the graft donor. Some clones in this sample may be carry-over from other donors' samples. The CDR3: CASSLGLRGNTGELFF. In DNA, the CDR3 is TGTGCCAGCAGCTTGGGGCTGCGAGGAAACACCGGGGAGCTGTTTTTT.